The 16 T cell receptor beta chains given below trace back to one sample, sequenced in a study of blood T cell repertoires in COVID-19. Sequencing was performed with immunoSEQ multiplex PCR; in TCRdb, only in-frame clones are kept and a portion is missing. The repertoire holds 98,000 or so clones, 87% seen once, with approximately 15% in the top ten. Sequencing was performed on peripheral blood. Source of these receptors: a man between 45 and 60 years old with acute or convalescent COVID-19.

The CDR3 reads CASSLGGQASGTQYF. The CDR3 bases are TGTGCCAGCAGTTTAGGGGGACAGGCCTCGGGTACGCAGTATTTT. The chain carries TRBV6-5 and TRBJ2-3, with TRBD1 matching 8 bases. CDR3 length equals 15 residues. Germline values: CDR1 MNHEY, CDR2 SVGAGI. J was trimmed by 8 bases and V by 4 bases; bases with no gene match: 11.

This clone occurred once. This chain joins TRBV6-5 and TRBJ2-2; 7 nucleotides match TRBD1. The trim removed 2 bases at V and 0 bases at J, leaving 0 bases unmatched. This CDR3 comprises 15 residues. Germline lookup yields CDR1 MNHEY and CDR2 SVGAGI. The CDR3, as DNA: TGTGCCAGCAGTTACAGGGGGCCGAACACCGGGGAGCTGTTTTTT. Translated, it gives CASSYRGPNTGELFF.

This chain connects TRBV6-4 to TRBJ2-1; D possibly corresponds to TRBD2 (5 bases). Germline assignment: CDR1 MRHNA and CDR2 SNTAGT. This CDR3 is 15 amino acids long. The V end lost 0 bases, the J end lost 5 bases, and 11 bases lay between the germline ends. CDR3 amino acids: CASSDSGGGHNEQFF. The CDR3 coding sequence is TGTGCCAGCAGTGACTCGGGCGGCGGGCACAATGAGCAGTTCTTC.

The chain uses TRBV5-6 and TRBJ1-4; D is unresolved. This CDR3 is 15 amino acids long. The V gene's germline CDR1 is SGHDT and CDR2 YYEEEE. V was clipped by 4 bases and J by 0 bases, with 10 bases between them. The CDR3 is CASSPRWSTNEKLFF. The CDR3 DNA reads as TGTGCCAGCAGCCCCCGGTGGTCAACTAATGAAAAACTGTTTTTT.

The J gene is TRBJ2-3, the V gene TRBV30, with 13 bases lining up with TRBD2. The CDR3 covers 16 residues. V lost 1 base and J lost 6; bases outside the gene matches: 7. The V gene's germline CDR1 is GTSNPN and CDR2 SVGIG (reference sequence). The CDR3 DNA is TGTGCCTGGAGTGGGGGGGGGACTAGCGGGATTGATACGCAGTATTTT. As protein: CAWSGGGTSGIDTQYF.

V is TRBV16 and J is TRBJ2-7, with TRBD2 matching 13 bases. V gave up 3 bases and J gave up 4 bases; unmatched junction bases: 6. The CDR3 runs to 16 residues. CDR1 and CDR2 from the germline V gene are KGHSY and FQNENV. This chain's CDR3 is CASSHPGTSGIYEQYF. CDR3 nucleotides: TGTGCCAGCAGCCATCCCGGGACTAGCGGGATATACGAGCAGTACTTC. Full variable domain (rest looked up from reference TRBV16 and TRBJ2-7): GEEVAQTPKHLVRGEGQKAKLYCAPIKGHSYVFWYQQVLKNEFKFLISFQNENVFDETGMPKERFSAKCLPNSPCSLEIQATKLEDSAVYFCASSHPGTSGIYEQYFGPGTRLTVT.

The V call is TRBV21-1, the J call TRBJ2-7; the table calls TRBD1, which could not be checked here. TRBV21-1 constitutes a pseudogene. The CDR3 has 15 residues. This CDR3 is CASSNTRDRGYEQYF. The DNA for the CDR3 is TGTGCCAGCAGCAATACCAGGGACAGGGGGTACGAGCAGTACTTC.

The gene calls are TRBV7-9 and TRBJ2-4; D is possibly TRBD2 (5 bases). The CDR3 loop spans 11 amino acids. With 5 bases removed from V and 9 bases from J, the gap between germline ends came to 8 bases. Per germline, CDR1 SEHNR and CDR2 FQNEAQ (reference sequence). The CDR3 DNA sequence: TGTGCCAGCAGCCCAGAGGGCATTCAGTACTTC. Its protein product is CASSPEGIQYF.

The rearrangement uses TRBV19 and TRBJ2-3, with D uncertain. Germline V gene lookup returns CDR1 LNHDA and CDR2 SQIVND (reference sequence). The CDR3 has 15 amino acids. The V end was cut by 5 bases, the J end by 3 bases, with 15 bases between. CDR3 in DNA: TGTGCCAGTAGTTCCTCCGGTCTGAGGACAGATACGCAGTATTTT. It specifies CASSSSGLRTDTQYF.

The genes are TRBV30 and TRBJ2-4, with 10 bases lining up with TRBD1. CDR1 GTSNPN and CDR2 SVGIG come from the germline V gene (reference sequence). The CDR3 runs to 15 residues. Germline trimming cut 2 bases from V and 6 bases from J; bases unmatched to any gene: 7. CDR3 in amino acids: CAWSKGQGVPNIQYF. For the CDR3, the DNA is TGTGCCTGGAGTAAAGGACAGGGGGTACCAAACATTCAGTACTTC.

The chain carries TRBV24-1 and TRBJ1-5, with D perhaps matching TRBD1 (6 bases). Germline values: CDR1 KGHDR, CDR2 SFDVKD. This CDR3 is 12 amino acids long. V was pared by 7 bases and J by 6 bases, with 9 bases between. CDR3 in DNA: TGTGCCACCAGCCAACAGGGTCAGCCCCAGCATTTT. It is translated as CATSQQGQPQHF.

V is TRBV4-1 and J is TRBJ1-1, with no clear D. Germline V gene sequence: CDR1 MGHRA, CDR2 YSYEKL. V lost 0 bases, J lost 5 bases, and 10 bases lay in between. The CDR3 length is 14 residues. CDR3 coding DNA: TGCGCCAGCAGCCAAGATGTTAGAGGGACTGAAGCTTTCTTT. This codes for CASSQDVRGTEAFF.

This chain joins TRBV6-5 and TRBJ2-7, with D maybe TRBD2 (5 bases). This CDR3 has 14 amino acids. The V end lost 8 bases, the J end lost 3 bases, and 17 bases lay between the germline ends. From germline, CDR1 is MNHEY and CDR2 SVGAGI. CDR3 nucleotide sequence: TGTGCCAGCTTACCGGGGAGAACGGGCTACGAGCAGTACTTC. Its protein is CASLPGRTGYEQYF.

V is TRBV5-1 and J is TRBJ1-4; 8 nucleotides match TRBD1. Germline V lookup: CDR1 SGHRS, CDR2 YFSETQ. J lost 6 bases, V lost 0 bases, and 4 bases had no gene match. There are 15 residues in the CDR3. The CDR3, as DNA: TGCGCCAGCAGCTTGGAGGGGACAGGAGATGAAAAACTGTTTTTT. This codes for CASSLEGTGDEKLFF.

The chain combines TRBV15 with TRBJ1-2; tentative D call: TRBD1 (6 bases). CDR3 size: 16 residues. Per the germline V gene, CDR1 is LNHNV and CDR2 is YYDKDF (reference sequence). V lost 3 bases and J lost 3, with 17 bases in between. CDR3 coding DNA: TGTGCCACCAGCAGGATCAGGAAGCAGGGGTACTATGGCTACACCTTC. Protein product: CATSRIRKQGYYGYTF.

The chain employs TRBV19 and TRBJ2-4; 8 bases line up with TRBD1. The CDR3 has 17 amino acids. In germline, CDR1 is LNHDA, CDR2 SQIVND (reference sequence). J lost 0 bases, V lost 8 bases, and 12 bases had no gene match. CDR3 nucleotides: TGTGCCAGTTCTAAACAGGGGGATGGTCCAGCCAAAAACATTCAGTACTTC. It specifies CASSKQGDGPAKNIQYF.